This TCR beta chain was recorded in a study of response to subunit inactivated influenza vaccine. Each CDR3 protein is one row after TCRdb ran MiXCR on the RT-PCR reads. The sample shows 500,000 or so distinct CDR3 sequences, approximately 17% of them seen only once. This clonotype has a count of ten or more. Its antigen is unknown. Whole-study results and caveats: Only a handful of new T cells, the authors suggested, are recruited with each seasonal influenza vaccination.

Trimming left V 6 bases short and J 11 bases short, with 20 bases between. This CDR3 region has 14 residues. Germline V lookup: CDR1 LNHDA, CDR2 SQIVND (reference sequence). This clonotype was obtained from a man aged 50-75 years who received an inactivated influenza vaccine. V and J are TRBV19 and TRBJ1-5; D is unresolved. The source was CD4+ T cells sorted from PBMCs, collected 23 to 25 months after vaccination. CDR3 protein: CASSRAGWEWTQHF. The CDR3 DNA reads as TGTGCCAGTAGCCGGGCCGGGTGGGAATGGACCCAGCATTTT.